This T cell receptor (beta chain) comes out of a study of OX40 agonist ivuxolimab in advanced cancers. In the study overall: Partial responses occurred in three patients (one hepatocellular carcinoma, two cutaneous melanoma). Study findings and constraints: Averaging showed that CD8+ T cells had more expanded clones than CD4+ did.

This clone was seen only a few times. Its antigen is as yet unknown. Repertoires were generated with immunoSEQ multiplex PCR, while TCRdb's copy carries only in-frame clones and drops some. The data contain about 34,000 clones, about four fifths of them singletons. The TCR comes from an adult with an advanced solid tumor such as melanoma, head and neck, liver or kidney cancer. Specimen: CD4+ or CD8+ T cells sorted from blood, collected in a trial of the OX40 agonist ivuxolimab.

Here the CDR3 DNA reads TGTGCCAGCAGGCGACAGGGGAGCACCTATAATTCACCCCTCCACTTT. Translating gives CASRRQGSTYNSPLHF. The chain is built from TRBV5-4 and TRBJ1-6; 8 bases line up with TRBD1. The CDR3 totals 16 residues. Unmatched junction bases numbered 6, after V lost 5 bases and J lost 2 bases. Germline V gene data show CDR1 as SGHNT and CDR2 as YYREEE (reference sequence).